The subject of this entry is one T cell receptor (beta chain). This clonotype has just a few counts. The clone's antigen remains unknown. No base qualities exist here, and no much larger clone lies one base off it. The library was made by 5' RACE. The second PCR ran for roughly 7 to 11 cycles and used a J-beta primer mix along with a sample-barcoded 5' primer. A unique molecular identifier was introduced onto each TCR beta cDNA molecule by a template-switch 5' adaptor carrying 12 random nucleotides. At least 3 million CDR3-containing paired-end reads were obtained from each sample. First-strand cDNA synthesis was performed from all RNA using the Mint cDNA synthesis kit, with priming by a TRBC-specific oligonucleotide. Following uracil-DNA glycosylase treatment, all cDNA underwent a first 18-cycle PCR with the universal primers M1SS and BC2_uni_R. The published analysis was carried out like this. For normalization, 1 million high-quality reads were randomly selected from each sample, with every read carrying a distinct molecular identifier. Instead of being binned into consensus sequences, reads with shared molecular identifiers were discarded. MiTCR, set to a Q25 quality threshold and the strictest error-elimination algorithm, was used for CDR3 identification, clonotype clustering and error correction. Lower-bound total TCR beta diversity was estimated with a nonparametric unseen species model using Euler transformation. Clones were called with MiXCR by TCRdb after fastp trimmed the public reads at Q25, and only in-frame beta chains were retained. Identical CDR3 protein sequences are pooled into one entry, listed with their most common genes and DNA. These V and J calls are TCRdb output, not the study's own analysis. For this sample the table gives around 1,900,000 distinct CDR3 sequences, of which roughly two fifths were detected only once. The top ten constitute under 30% of the sample.

The data belong to a study of blood T cells in healthy people across ages (dated by TCRdb to between 2014 and 2017). In the study overall: In model experiments, roughly one uniquely barcoded TCR beta cDNA molecule per two T cells was captured by template switching. The donors were split into four age groups: young (average approximately 16 years), middle-aged (roughly 39), aged (about 56) and long-lived (approximately 80). For two donors (one aged 18 to 30 and one aged 80 or older), the study analyzed two additional independent replicas of 1 million unique cDNA reads from the same blood draw. To avoid experimental bias, donors of different ages were spread randomly across the sequencing lanes. The study measured age-related changes in TCR beta repertoire diversity using deep sequencing normalized with unique cDNA molecular identifiers.

Study-wide findings and limitations: Compared with the aged group, the long-lived group had more naive CD4+ T cells, fewer expanded clones and increased TCR diversity, suggesting age selection. Estimates of total diversity from one million sequenced T cells were regarded as lower bounds and underestimates. A strong correlation was found between observed TCR beta diversity and the percentage of naive T cells measured by flow cytometry. Donor CMV infection status was unknown, potentially confounding age-related changes in expanded clonotypes. Because profiling used bulk unsorted PBMCs, naive and antigen-experienced compartments could not be compared conclusively. As age increased, observed TCR beta diversity per million T cells dropped in a roughly linear way, and a significant reduction was already evident by age around 41.

Systemically healthy Caucasian individuals from Russia, 39 in total and aged roughly 6 to 95 years, were included as donors. Each donor gave around 9 milliliters of peripheral blood, collected into EDTA-treated Vacutainer tubes. Ficoll-Paque density-gradient centrifugation was used to isolate PBMCs, with at least 7 million per sample. Trizol reagent was used to extract total RNA from the PBMCs, yielding at least 5.5 micrograms per sample. For every donor, an aliquot of PBMCs went through flow cytometry to measure the percentages of naive CD45RAhigh/CD27high T cells. V sheds 2 bases and J sheds 5 bases, leaving 15 bases between their ends. CDR1 and CDR2 are drawn from the germline V gene (reference sequence): LGHDT, YNNKEL. The CDR3 runs 15 amino acids, cysteine and phenylalanine included. Solely the CDR3 DNA is kept, with 45 bases framed from the first base.

The sequence was collected from a human donor in good health. The chain is made from TRBV3-1 and TRBJ1-2, with TRBD1 tentatively as D gene (6 bases match). Source material: blood. CDR3 protein: CASSQNREGPYGYTF. The DNA sequence is as follows: TGTGCCAGCAGCCAAAACAGGGAAGGGCCTTATGGCTACACCTTC.